A single sample gave rise to the 3 T cell receptor beta chains below, sequenced in a study of cytomegalovirus exposure and HLA in healthy donors. The PCR ran on 60 Vbeta and 13 Jbeta primers. TCRdb keeps only in-frame clones here, not all; method: immunoSEQ multiplex PCR. The repertoire holds approximately 140,000 clones, with about 76% as singletons. The source material was PBMCs. The receptors come from a female donor in good health and CMV-seronegative.

The genes are TRBV30 and TRBJ1-2; D call uncertain. From germline, CDR1 is GTSNPN and CDR2 SVGIG (reference sequence). The CDR3 consists of 13 residues. The germline V and J ends were trimmed by 2 bases and 6 bases, with 13 bases remaining between them. CDR3 in amino acids: CAWSSAGTDGYTF. CDR3 nucleotide sequence: TGTGCCTGGAGTTCGGCGGGAACTGATGGCTACACCTTC.

J is TRBJ1-1 and V is TRBV7-6; TRBD1 might be the D (6 bases). Germline V gene sequence: CDR1 SGHVS, CDR2 FNYEAQ. Trimming left V 3 bases short and J 0 bases short, with 11 bases between. The CDR3 contains 15 residues. DNA for the CDR3: TGTGCCAGCAGCTTTGGACAGTACATGAACACTGAAGCTTTCTTT. This encodes CASSFGQYMNTEAFF.

This chain uses TRBV5-4 with TRBJ2-5, with 8 bases identical to TRBD2. Looked up from germline, CDR1 is SGHNT and CDR2 is YYREEE (reference sequence). This CDR3 has 13 residues. V shed 0 bases, J shed 9 bases, and the junction held 4 bases outside the gene matches. The CDR3, as DNA: TGTGCCAGCAGCTTGGGGGGCGGGGGGTCCCAGTACTTC. Protein product: CASSLGGGGSQYF.